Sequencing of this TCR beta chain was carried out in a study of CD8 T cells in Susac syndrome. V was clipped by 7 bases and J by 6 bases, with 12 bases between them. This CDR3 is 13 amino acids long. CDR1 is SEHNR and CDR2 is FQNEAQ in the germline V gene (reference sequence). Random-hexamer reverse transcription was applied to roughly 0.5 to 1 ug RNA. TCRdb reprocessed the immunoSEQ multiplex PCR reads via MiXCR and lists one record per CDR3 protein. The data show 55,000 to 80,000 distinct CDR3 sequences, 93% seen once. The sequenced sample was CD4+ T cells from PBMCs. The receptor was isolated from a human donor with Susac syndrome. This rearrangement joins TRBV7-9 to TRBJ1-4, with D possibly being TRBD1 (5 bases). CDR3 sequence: CASISGGDEKLFF. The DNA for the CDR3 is TGTGCCAGCATTAGCGGGGGAGATGAAAAACTGTTTTTT.